Below are 27 T cell receptor beta chains sequenced from a single sample in a study of CD8+CD57+ T cells in acquired aplastic anemia. Both TCR beta VDJ combination and CDR3 sequence profiling were carried out. Genomic DNA was the template for this profiling. TCRdb reanalysed the reads using MiXCR and keeps one entry per CDR3 protein. The sample holds a few hundred thousand distinct CDR3 sequences, under 40% seen once. Flow cytometry had shown expanded CD8+CD57+ cells in the patients chosen for sequencing. The specimen was sorted CD4+, CD8+, or CD8+CD57+ T cells (not recorded which) from PBMCs. The source of these receptors is a human donor with aplastic anemia.

As concerns this clonotype: A much larger clone sits a single nucleotide away, making a read error possible. This chain connects TRBV6-5 to TRBJ1-2, with D possibly matching TRBD1 (6 bases). V lost 4 bases to trimming and J lost 0 bases, with 12 bases between them. The CDR3 has 15 residues. Looked up from germline, CDR1 is MNHEY and CDR2 is SVGAGI. CDR3 protein: CASSSGHATNYGYTF. DNA for the CDR3: TGTGCCAGCAGTTCGGGACACGCAACTAACTATGGCTACACCTTC.

This clonotype occurred many times. The chain is built from TRBV19 and TRBJ2-5; 8 bases align to TRBD1. CDR1 is LNHDA and CDR2 is SQIVND in the germline V gene (reference sequence). This CDR3 region has 16 residues. Trimming at V came to 5 bases and at J to 0 bases, leaving 8 bases not matched to a gene. The CDR3 protein is CASSPQRQGNQETQYF. CDR3 coding DNA: TGTGCCAGTAGTCCCCAGAGACAGGGGAACCAAGAGACCCAGTACTTC.

This clonotype was counted ten times or more. This chain's CDR3 is CSAHRDVDQPQHF. DNA for the CDR3: TGCAGTGCTCACCGGGACGTAGATCAGCCCCAGCATTTT. V and J are TRBV20-1 and TRBJ1-5, with TRBD1 as a possible D gene (5 bases). The CDR3 is made up of 13 amino acids. Trimming removed 5 bases at V and 5 bases at J, with 13 bases between. Germline CDR1 DFQATT, CDR2 SNEGSKA (reference sequence).

This sequence joins TRBV9 and TRBJ2-3, with D unresolved. There are 15 residues in the CDR3. V lost 4 bases to trimming and J lost 3 bases, with 15 bases between them. Germline CDR1 and CDR2: SGDLS and YYNGEE. The CDR3 bases are TGTGCCAGCAGCCCTCAAAGCCTAGGTACAGATACGCAGTATTTT. Its translation is CASSPQSLGTDTQYF.

This clonotype has a handful of counts. This chain connects TRBV20-1 to TRBJ2-7; weak D call: TRBD1 (6 bases). This CDR3 has 13 residues. Germline V gene lookup returns CDR1 DFQATT and CDR2 SNEGSKA (reference sequence). Trimming left V 3 bases short and J 3 bases short, with 12 bases between. The CDR3: CSARASGDYEQYF. The CDR3 nucleotides read TGCAGTGCTAGGGCCTCAGGGGACTACGAGCAGTACTTC.

This clonotype came up a few times. The V call is TRBV20-1, the J call TRBJ1-2; D ambiguous. The germline gives CDR1 DFQATT, CDR2 SNEGSKA (reference sequence). The CDR3 length is 16 residues. Trimming took off 0 bases at V and 4 bases at J, with 18 bases between the two ends. CDR3 nucleotides: TGCAGTGCTAGAGATAAGGCCGGAAGTTCCCTCTATGGCTACACCTTC. Protein sequence: CSARDKAGSSLYGYTF.

Turning to this clonotype: This clone may be a read error of a much larger clone one base away. The chain has TRBV7-2 and TRBJ1-2; TRBD1 matches at 7 bases. CDR3 length equals 14 residues. Germline V gives CDR1 SGHTA, CDR2 FQGNSA. The CDR3 here is CASRRDSSKYGYTF. Written as DNA, the CDR3 is TGTGCCAGCAGACGGGACAGCTCTAAATATGGCTACACCTTC.

Regarding this clonotype: Mismatch with germline at one junction end may stem from a read error. The CDR3 sequence is CASSLTAW. The DNA for the CDR3 is TGTGCCAGCAGCTTGACAGCGTGG. The chain carries TRBV7-2 and TRBJ1-4, with D maybe TRBD1 (5 bases). CDR1 and CDR2 (germline): SGHTA, FQGNSA. The CDR3 has 8 amino acids.

A remark on this clonotype: This may be a read error, as it is one base from a much larger clone. The chain couples TRBV19 to TRBJ1-5, with D possibly TRBD1 on 5 matching bases. V lost 6 bases to trimming and J lost 3 bases, with 9 bases between them. CDR1 LNHDA and CDR2 SQIVND come from the germline V gene (reference sequence). The CDR3 is made up of 13 amino acids. CDR3 DNA sequence: TGTGCCAGTAGGGGACGGATCAATCAGCCCCAGCATTTT. It specifies CASRGRINQPQHF.

The chain has TRBV7-3 and TRBJ2-5, with D possibly matching TRBD2 (7 bases). The CDR3 is 14 amino acids. V was cut by 3 bases and J by 5 bases, with 13 bases left in between. Per germline, CDR1 SGHTA and CDR2 FQGTGA. The CDR3 nucleotides are TGTGCCAGCAGCTTCATAGGGGGGGGGGAGACCCAGTACTTC. This encodes CASSFIGGGETQYF.

This clonotype was picked up many times. This chain connects TRBV5-1 to TRBJ1-2; TRBD1 is a possible D gene (6 bases). V gave up 3 bases and J gave up 8 bases, with 14 bases separating them. This CDR3 contains 13 residues. Germline V lookup: CDR1 SGHRS, CDR2 YFSETQ. DNA for the CDR3: TGCGCCAGCAGCTGGAGACAGGACCGGGGCTACACCTTC. It encodes CASSWRQDRGYTF.

This clonotype was counted many times. The CDR3 DNA is TGTGCCACCAGCAGACGGGACAGGGGCGCTGAAGCTTTCTTT. This codes for CATSRRDRGAEAFF. The chain links TRBV15 to TRBJ1-1; TRBD1 agrees at 10 bases. With V trimmed by 2 bases and J by 6 bases, 3 bases remained unmatched. From germline, CDR1 is LNHNV and CDR2 YYDKDF (reference sequence). The CDR3 loop spans 14 amino acids.

This CDR3 is CASSQAGTLAGAKNIQYF. Written as DNA, the CDR3 is TGTGCCAGCAGCCAAGCAGGGACGTTGGCGGGAGCCAAAAACATTCAGTACTTC. This sequence joins TRBV7-9 and TRBJ2-4, with D perhaps assigned TRBD1 or TRBD2 (5 bases each). Germline values: CDR1 SEHNR, CDR2 FQNEAQ (reference sequence). The V end lost 5 bases, the J end lost 0 bases, and 20 bases lay between the germline ends. This CDR3 has 18 residues.

The table lists this clonotype with a few counts. Just one base apart from a much larger clone, this may be a read error. The chain couples TRBV6-1 to TRBJ1-4; 8 bases agree with TRBD1. Losses at the gene ends were 3 bases for V and 6 bases for J; bases not matched to a gene: 0. The CDR3 sequence is 13 residues long. Germline V gene data show CDR1 as MNHNS and CDR2 as SASEGT. The CDR3 sequence: CASSDRGHEKLFF. CDR3 nucleotides: TGTGCCAGCAGTGACAGGGGGCATGAAAAACTGTTTTTT.

Turning to this clonotype: This may arise from a read error, as a much more abundant clone is one base away. The V gene is TRBV20-1, the J gene TRBJ1-2; D gene uncertain. V was clipped by 4 bases and J by 3 bases, with 15 bases between them. The germline gives CDR1 DFQATT, CDR2 SNEGSKA (reference sequence). This CDR3 comprises 14 residues. The CDR3 sequence: CSANVLLVHYGYTF. Here the CDR3 DNA reads TGCAGTGCTAACGTCCTACTCGTCCACTATGGCTACACCTTC.

J is TRBJ2-7 and V is TRBV6-2 or TRBV6-3; a possible D gene is TRBD1 (5 bases). The CDR3 loop spans 14 amino acids. The ends were cut back, 3 bases at V and 11 bases at J, with 20 bases in the middle. Germline loops: CDR1 MNHEY, CDR2 SVGEGT. CDR3 loop: CASSYRTLNTRKYF. The DNA for the CDR3 is TGTGCCAGCAGTTATCGGACATTAAATACGAGGAAGTACTTC.

The CDR3 bases are TGTGCCAGCAGCTTAGTATCCGGGGTGAAAAACATTCAGTACTTC. Residues: CASSLVSGVKNIQYF. The chain combines TRBV11-2 with TRBJ2-4, with D possibly TRBD2 on 5 matching bases. Trimming removed 1 base at V and 4 bases at J, with 11 bases between. Germline V gives CDR1 SGHAT, CDR2 FQNNGV. The CDR3 is 15 amino acids.

In its sample, this clonotype was seen a few times. This rearrangement joins TRBV12-3 or TRBV12-4 to TRBJ2-7; 7 nucleotides match TRBD1. There are 15 residues in the CDR3. V shed 6 bases and J 4 bases; nucleotides not matched to a gene: 12. As DNA, the CDR3 is TGTGCCAGCAGCAAAACAGGGGTACAGGGGTACGAGCAGTACTTC. This codes for CASSKTGVQGYEQYF.

The V gene is TRBV29-1, the J gene TRBJ1-2; 9 nucleotides line up with TRBD1. Germline-derived CDR1 and CDR2 are SQVTM and ANQGSEA. The CDR3 covers 13 residues. V gave up 7 bases and J gave up 4 bases; unmatched junction bases: 7. The CDR3 DNA reads as TGCAGCGAGAGGACAGGGGTTGCCTATGGCTACACCTTC. Translation gives CSERTGVAYGYTF.

In the case of this clonotype: One junction end does not reproduce the germline sequence, and a read error may be involved. The chain recombines TRBV6-1 with TRBJ1-2; D is possibly TRBD1 (6 bases). The germline V gene has CDR1 MNHNS and CDR2 SASEGT. The CDR3 length is 13 residues. CDR3 sequence reads: CASSEGDTNGCTF. The CDR3 DNA reads TGTGCCAGCAGTGAAGGGGACACCAATGGCTGCACCTTC.

Notes on this clonotype: This CDR3 is missing its conserved last phenylalanine or tryptophan, likely due to a read error. It is unclear where the CDR3 begins or ends on the DNA, so no DNA is shown, and the CDR3 is as TCRdb lists it. This chain connects TRBV9 to TRBJ1-2. The CDR3 is made up of 8 amino acids, end residues included. The germline V gene has CDR1 SGDLS and CDR2 YYNGEE. The CDR3 region is CASSVEAS.

Remarks on this clonotype: It may be a read error: a sequence one base away is much more abundant. V and J are TRBV7-6 and TRBJ2-5; 12 bases line up with TRBD2. The CDR3 loop spans 17 amino acids. Germline values: CDR1 SGHVS, CDR2 FNYEAQ. After removal of 1 base from V and 5 bases from J, the junction contained 8 bases not matched to a gene. DNA for the CDR3: TGTGCCAGCAGCTTAGGGCCTAGCGGGGGGGTCGAGGAGACCCAGTACTTC. Its translation is CASSLGPSGGVEETQYF.

This chain joins TRBV10-3 and TRBJ1-5; D gene uncertain. V lost 0 bases and J 5 bases, leaving 14 bases between the germline ends. Germline assignment: CDR1 ENHRY and CDR2 SYGVKD. The CDR3 is 16 amino acids. In nucleotides, the CDR3 is TGTGCCATCAGTGAGTCTGTGCCAGCGCCCGATCAGCCCCAGCATTTT. This translates into CAISESVPAPDQPQHF.

In its sample, this clonotype was seen a few times. The chain is built from TRBV7-2 and TRBJ1-2; D may be TRBD1 (6 bases). The CDR3 covers 14 residues. Trimming stripped 8 bases from V and 8 bases from J, with 21 bases between. Germline CDR1 is SGHTA and CDR2 is FQGNSA. CDR3 nucleotides: TGTGCCAGCTCACCCGGACAGAACACGCGGGGCTACACCTTC. It yields the protein CASSPGQNTRGYTF.

The chain recombines TRBV11-1 with TRBJ1-1; TRBD1 is a possible D gene (6 bases). Trimming removed 5 bases from V and 0 bases from J, with 19 bases in between. Germline assignment: CDR1 SGHAT and CDR2 FQDESV (reference sequence). The CDR3 sequence is 17 residues long. CDR3 protein: CASSMVGSRGLNTEAFF. The CDR3 region has the DNA TGTGCCAGCAGCATGGTGGGGTCTAGGGGGTTGAACACTGAAGCTTTCTTT.

This clonotype was seen at least ten times. V and J are TRBV7-2 and TRBJ1-2, with a weak D call TRBD1 (6 bases). The CDR3 spans 16 residues. CDR1 and CDR2 (germline): SGHTA, FQGNSA. Trimming removed 4 bases from V and 3 bases from J, with 18 bases in between. The CDR3 DNA follows: TGTGCCAGCAGCTCCGCCTCGACGGGGGGCGACTATGGCTACACCTTC. Its translation: CASSSASTGGDYGYTF. Variable domain in full (rest from reference TRBV7-2 and TRBJ1-2): GAGVSQSPSNKVTEKGKDVELRCDPISGHTALYWYRQSLGQGLEFLIYFQGNSAPDKSGLPSDRFSAERTGGSVSTLTIQRTQQEDSAVYLCASSSASTGGDYGYTFGSGTRLTVV.

Remarks on this clonotype: A read error may be the cause here, since a much bigger clone is one base away. The rearrangement uses TRBV13 and TRBJ1-2, with TRBD1 matching 7 bases. CDR1 and CDR2 from the germline V gene are PRHDT and FYEKMQ (reference sequence). The V gene end was trimmed by 5 bases and the J gene end by 4 bases; junction bases not matched to a gene: 7. The CDR3 runs 14 residues. CDR3 bases: TGTGCCAGCAGCCGGGGACAGCTAGGCTATGGCTACACCTTC. Translating it yields CASSRGQLGYGYTF.